The rows below give T cell receptor beta chains drawn from one sample of a study of blood T cell repertoires in COVID-19. Only in-frame clones appear in the TCRdb table, and some are missing; sequencing was by immunoSEQ multiplex PCR. The sample lists around 400,000 clones, under 90% occurring once. Input material: PBMCs or T cells enriched from blood (not recorded which). The origin of the receptors is a woman in her twenties or thirties who had recovered from COVID-19. Each CDR3 is given without its conserved first and last residue. The order of the fields is CDR3 protein, V gene, J gene.

CDR3aa: ASSLVTGSNQPQH
v_gene: TRBV5-1
j_gene: TRBJ1-5

CDR3aa: ASSQAGTGEGYT
v_gene: TRBV14
j_gene: TRBJ1-2

CDR3aa: ASSLALQTNSGNTIY
v_gene: TRBV5-1
j_gene: TRBJ1-3

CDR3aa: ATSRGELGEETQY
v_gene: TRBV15
j_gene: TRBJ2-5

CDR3aa: ASSPTYNSPLH
v_gene: TRBV4-1
j_gene: TRBJ1-6

CDR3aa: ASSYPSGGNSYNEQF
v_gene: TRBV7-9
j_gene: TRBJ2-1

CDR3aa: ASRDRGQSNQPQH
v_gene: TRBV28
j_gene: TRBJ1-5

CDR3aa: ASSLARGGGSNSNQPQH
v_gene: TRBV5-1
j_gene: TRBJ1-5

CDR3aa: ASSVALTSDRSSGNTIY
v_gene: TRBV9
j_gene: TRBJ1-3

CDR3aa: ASSFRPGQGAADTQY
v_gene: TRBV27
j_gene: TRBJ2-3

CDR3aa: ASSYSPSQGYEQY
v_gene: TRBV6-5
j_gene: TRBJ2-7

CDR3aa: ASRQGLYNEQF
v_gene: TRBV12-3/TRBV12-4
j_gene: TRBJ2-1

CDR3aa: ASSNSGNEQF
v_gene: TRBV5-4
j_gene: TRBJ2-1

CDR3aa: ACQTGIEEKLF
v_gene: TRBV30
j_gene: TRBJ1-4